The 7 T cell receptor beta chains presented below share a single source sample, sequenced in a study of PD-1 blockade in classical Hodgkin lymphoma. Clones were sequenced by immunoSEQ multiplex PCR, and TCRdb holds only the in-frame ones, with some missing. The sample has tens of thousands of clones; approximately 93% are singletons. Time point meaning: newly diagnosed, previously untreated cHL patient sample. Sequencing was done on a sample of peripheral blood mononuclear cells (PBMCs). The receptors here all came from a human donor with classical Hodgkin lymphoma.

The chain is built from TRBV30 and TRBJ1-1, with TRBD1 as a possible D gene (5 bases). Germline V gene data show CDR1 as GTSNPN and CDR2 as SVGIG (reference sequence). Trimming removed 7 bases from V and 4 bases from J, with 13 bases in between. The CDR3 covers 12 residues. CDR3 region: CASQRDGTEAFF. The CDR3 nucleotides are TGTGCCTCTCAACGGGACGGCACTGAAGCTTTCTTT.

The genes are TRBV7-9 and TRBJ2-7; possibly TRBD1 for D (5 bases). The CDR3 runs to 12 residues. Germline CDR1 reads SEHNR; CDR2 reads FQNEAQ (reference sequence). Trimming took off 5 bases at V and 4 bases at J, with 9 bases between the two ends. The CDR3 protein is CASSQGAYEQYF. The CDR3 nucleotides are TGTGCCAGCAGCCAAGGGGCATACGAGCAGTACTTC. The full variable domain, completed using reference TRBV7-9 and TRBJ2-7, is DTGVSQNPRHKITKRGQNVTFRCDPISEHNRLYWYRQTLGQGPEFLTYFQNEAQLEKSRLLSDRFSAERPKGSFSTLEIQRTEQGDSAMYLCASSQGAYEQYFGPGTRLTVT.

The CDR3 spells CASMSGAQSTEAFF. As DNA, the CDR3 is TGTGCCAGCATGTCCGGGGCCCAGAGCACTGAAGCTTTCTTT. The chain employs TRBV5-4 and TRBJ1-1; D perhaps matches TRBD1 (5 bases). The CDR3 covers 14 residues. Germline CDR1 SGHNT, CDR2 YYREEE (reference sequence). Deletions cut 6 bases from V and 4 bases from J, with 16 bases between.

The rearrangement links TRBV7-8 to TRBJ2-1; tentative D call: TRBD2 (5 bases). This CDR3 region has 16 residues. Trimming pared 5 bases from V and 5 bases from J, leaving 19 bases between. CDR1 is SGHVS and CDR2 is FQNEAQ in the germline V gene. The DNA of the CDR3 is TGTGCCAGCAGCGACGGTAAACCCACTAGGAACAATGAGCAGTTCTTC. It encodes CASSDGKPTRNNEQFF.

The genes are TRBV15 and TRBJ2-3; D is possibly TRBD1 (5 bases). V was pared by 0 bases and J by 4 bases, with 11 bases between. CDR1 is LNHNV, CDR2 YYDKDF, per germline (reference sequence). The CDR3 has 15 residues. The CDR3 spells CATSRDPGKADTQYF. The CDR3 bases are TGTGCCACCAGCAGAGATCCAGGGAAGGCAGATACGCAGTATTTT.

The rearrangement joins TRBV7-9 to TRBJ2-5; 9 bases line up with TRBD2. The V segment lost 7 bases and the J segment 2 bases; nucleotides outside the gene matches: 11. The CDR3 extends over 16 amino acids. Per the germline V gene, CDR1 is SEHNR and CDR2 is FQNEAQ (reference sequence). The CDR3 here is CASIRGTSPLQETQYF. In DNA form, the CDR3 reads TGTGCCAGCATCCGGGGGACTAGCCCGTTACAAGAGACCCAGTACTTC.

This chain joins TRBV5-4 and TRBJ2-7; TRBD2 matches at 11 bases. The CDR3 covers 15 residues. Trimming cost V 4 bases and J 3 bases; bases outside gene matches: 6. The germline V gene encodes CDR1 SGHNT and CDR2 YYREEE (reference sequence). The CDR3 sequence: CASSRMGLADYEQYF. As DNA, the CDR3 is TGTGCCAGCAGCCGAATGGGACTAGCGGACTACGAGCAGTACTTC.